This TCR beta chain was sequenced during a study of OX40 agonist ivuxolimab in advanced cancers. Study-level background: Ivuxolimab was an agonistic, fully human IgG2 monoclonal antibody directed against OX40 (CD134), a costimulatory receptor. Intravenous ivuxolimab was administered to patients every 2 weeks at six dose levels: 0.01, 0.1, 0.3, 1.5, 3 and 10 mg/kg. Among the roughly 50 dose-escalation patients, roughly 20 had hepatocellular carcinoma, around 15 melanoma, 9 renal cell carcinoma and 9 head and neck cancer. The dose-escalation cohort was about 83% male with a mean age of around 62 years, ranging from about 20 to 80. Prior anti-PD-1, anti-PD-L1 or anti-CTLA-4 therapy was permitted, and 30% to 45% of dose-escalation patients had received checkpoint inhibitors. Partial responses occurred in three dose-escalation patients: two with cutaneous melanoma and one with hepatocellular carcinoma. The purpose of peripheral TCRbeta sequencing was to test whether ivuxolimab changed TCR sequence diversity and led to clonal T-cell expansion. The monotherapy dose-escalation portion (N of about 49 patients) of the phase I ivuxolimab trial is reported in the paper. The paper as a whole reports these results and caveats: Low levels of normalized T-cell clonal expansion were also shown by some nonresponding patients. In the 0.1-3.0 mg/kg groups, partial responders were among the patients with the lowest normalized peripheral clonal expansion, particularly in CD8+ T cells. Which antigens the clonally expanded peripheral T cells were specific for was not determined. After ivuxolimab, more expanded clones were found on average in CD8+ T cells than in CD4+ T cells. At doses of 0.1 to 3.0 mg/kg, clonal expansion of both CD4+ and CD8+ T cells in blood was seen between baseline and week 6.

To sequence the TCRbeta CDR3 region, genomic DNA was isolated from the sorted cells. The immunoSEQ Assay was used to sequence the TCRbeta CDR3 regions. Entries here come from immuneACCESS through TCRdb and include only in-frame sequences with V and J called. Some clones fail to appear in such tables; in the studies checked, an unresolved V gene covers under half of the shortfall, and the cause of the remainder is unknown. This sample has roughly 50,000 clones in its table, and 77% of those were observed once. The biggest ten clones account for roughly 6% of the sample. This clone was recorded only once. There is no known antigen for this receptor. The input lacks base qualities; no much larger clone sits a single base away. Patients with a history of autoimmune disease or receiving systemic immunosuppression were excluded from the trial. Peripheral blood for TCR sequencing was collected from all dose cohorts at baseline, on cycle 4 day 1, and on cycle 7 day 1. The samples were taken from a phase I, first-in-human, multicenter, open-label dose-escalation trial of ivuxolimab. The trial enrolled adults with locally advanced or metastatic head and neck squamous cell, hepatocellular, melanoma or renal cell carcinoma. Before TCR sequencing, CD4+ and CD8+ T cells were separately sorted from peripheral blood.

Sequences MDHEN (CDR1) and SYDVKM (CDR2) are obtained from the germline V gene. V is reduced by 4 bases and J by 4 bases, leaving a spacing of 8 bases between them. The CDR3 numbers 13 residues from cysteine through phenylalanine. CDR3 DNA is the only sequence kept; it has 39 bases, read in frame from the first base. In this chain, TRBV28 is recombined with TRBJ1-5; TRBD1 is a possible D gene, resting on 5 matching bases. The source was CD4+ or CD8+ T cells sorted from blood, collected in a trial of the OX40 agonist ivuxolimab. This TCR was sampled from an adult with an advanced solid tumor such as melanoma, head and neck, liver or kidney cancer. At the DNA level, the sequence is TGTGCCAGCAGTTGGGACCGAAATCAGCCCCAGCATTTT. Translated, this is CASSWDRNQPQHF.